Included here is one T cell receptor (beta chain) sequence, with context. There are a few counts of this clone. This clone's antigen is unknown. No base qualities exist here, and no much larger clone lies one base off it. The data were taken from a study of T cell clones after liver transplantation (dated by TCRdb to about 2019). About the full investigation: ITN030ST, the source of the samples, was a randomized trial that attempted immunosuppression withdrawal within 2 years of liver transplantation. No induction therapy was given to the subjects, and standard immunosuppression was administered until randomization at 12-24 months post-transplant. Donor-reactive T cell clones were identified by TCRbeta sequencing after a pre-transplant mixed lymphocyte reaction and then tracked in post-transplant blood. Of the 8 liver transplant recipients making up the studied cohort, 3 were classified as tolerant and 5 as non-tolerant. Blood samples were collected pre-transplant, then pre-randomization ahead of withdrawal, and finally post-randomization once withdrawal had either been completed or failed. Third party-reactive TCRbeta sequences were also identified from pre-transplant MLRs to serve as an antigen-independent comparator for donor-reactive sequences. Tolerance was defined as complete immunosuppression withdrawal for at least one year with no rise in liver enzymes beyond twice the upper limit of normal. Three of the eight recipients were HCV-positive; the others were transplanted for non-autoimmune, non-viral indications.

Results the study describes overall, beyond this receptor: Low numbers of available donor cells limited the measurable donor-reactive repertoire in two subjects. In most of the 8 subjects, circulating donor-reactive CD4 TCRbeta sequences decreased significantly after transplant, regardless of tolerance or HCV status. After accounting for repertoire turnover, donor-reactive detection was significantly reduced in 7 of 8 subjects for CD4 and 8 of 8 for CD8. Because of small, heterogeneous patient numbers and non-standardized post-transplant time points, the conclusions were only preliminary. Donor-reactive sequences decreased more than third party-reactive sequences, which suggests partial antigen-specific deletion that was not related to withdrawal success. Without allograft tissue specimens, donor-reactive T cells may have migrated into the graft rather than being deleted.

Using immunoSEQ, frozen genomic DNA was subjected to high-throughput TCRbeta CDR3 sequencing, a process that included PCR amplification, mapping, bias correction and internal controls. The study's own analysis went as follows. Productive rearrangements were retained, and unique TCRbeta sequences were defined by the CDR3 nucleotide sequence together with the V and J gene. A sequence counted as donor-reactive only if the sequence showed at least 5-fold expansion in CFSE-low cells compared with unstimulated pre-transplant cells and had a frequency of at least 0.01%. Minimum frequency thresholds were set for each subject on the basis of the unstimulated sample with the lowest template count, so that a detection power of at least 90% was ensured. Jensen-Shannon divergence between the top 1000 TCRbeta sequences post-transplant and pre-transplant was used to measure repertoire turnover. Two-sided Fisher's exact tests were used to test for changes in how often donor-reactive sequences were detected. The immuneACCESS repertoire file appears here via TCRdb, limited to in-frame rearrangements. These files lack a portion of the clones; in checked studies, under half of the deficit traces to unresolved V genes, and the cause of the others is not known. Clone size and V and J calls were adopted from that table, with D and trimming inferred from the DNA. This sample has more than 95,000 clones in its table, and approximately 90% of those were observed once. The top ten clonotypes cover roughly 0.8% of the sample.

Thawed unstimulated PBMCs were stained for CD3, CD4 and CD8 and FACS-sorted into CD3+CD4+ and CD3+CD8+ populations. Randomization to immunosuppression withdrawal applied to every one of the 8 studied subjects. Genomic DNA was isolated with the Qiagen DNeasy Blood and Tissue Kit. Material: CD4+ T cells from blood, obtained 12 months after liver transplant. This TCR was sampled from a human patient who received a liver transplant. A transplant means some T cells may be of graft donor rather than patient origin.

The DNA reads TGTGCCAGTAGTATAGATGCCGGGGCCACCTTCGGCTACACCTTC. Translated, it gives CASSIDAGATFGYTF. The chain is encoded by TRBV19 joined to TRBJ1-2; TRBD1 is possibly the D segment (5 matching bases). The CDR3 goes from the cysteine to the phenylalanine over 15 residues. Only CDR3 DNA is held: 45 bases, read in frame from base 1. The germline V gene (reference sequence) supplies CDR1 LNHDA and CDR2 SQIVND. V and J lose 0 bases and 8 bases, and a span of 16 bases separates them.